This T cell receptor beta chain was sequenced during a study of molecular identifiers for immune sequencing clone quantification. This CDR3 region has 12 residues. Trimming shortened V by 5 bases and J by 2 bases, and 7 bases separated the two germline ends. Looked up from germline, CDR1 is SEHNR and CDR2 is FQNEAQ (reference sequence). Sorted inputs of roughly 20,000 to 1,000,000 cells, with 10%, 30% or 50% RNA, yielded naive CD8 libraries. General study findings and limits: Molecules of identical TCR sharing a barcode could underestimate highly expanded clone sizes. Under 1% of molecules in naive cells, but over 98% of effector molecules, belonged to clones above 20 RNA copies.

At least ten counts were recorded for this clonotype. Its antigen remains unidentified. Bulk TCR library preparation followed previously described methods with listed TCR primers. Via MiXCR, TCRdb re-called the PCR reads, giving one row per CDR3 protein. The sample gives 85,000 to 95,000 distinct CDR3 sequences, over 15% of which show up once; about 0.85% is in the top ten. What was sequenced was naive CD8+ T cells from blood, with Jurkat cell RNA spiked in. Subset in this sample: FACS-sorted CD8+CD4-CCR7+CD45RA+ naive T cells. The chain couples TRBV7-9 to TRBJ2-7; D is undetermined. The receptor was isolated from a human donor in good health. Some libraries in this study had Jurkat cell RNA spiked in. This CDR3 is CASSPTAYEQYF. The CDR3 DNA reads as TGTGCCAGCAGCCCTACGGCCTACGAGCAGTACTTC.